The sequence of this T cell receptor (beta chain) was determined in a study of control samples from healthy donors and cancer patients (dated by TCRdb to 2020 to 2021). Trimming leaves V shorter by 3 bases and J shorter by 5 bases, with the junction holding 7 bases beyond the gene matches. For CDR1 and CDR2, the germline V gene lists SGHVS and FNYEAQ. The CDR3 numbers 16 residues from cysteine through phenylalanine. The retained sequence is limited to the CDR3, 48 bases, with the frame set at the first base. The method behind the library was the immunoSEQ multiplex PCR assay. The source is immuneACCESS, and TCRdb retained only in-frame sequences with V and J called. Part of the clones is not carried over; for the studies checked, unresolved V genes explain less than half of this, and the remainder is unexplained. This sample has about 90,000 clones in its table, and over 85% of those were observed once. The ten largest make up roughly 1.5% of the sample.

Notes on this clone: The antigen this receptor binds is unknown. No quality values exist for individual bases; no much larger clone is one base distant.

The origin of this receptor is a woman between 25 and 40 years old in good health. Source material: blood. This sequence uses TRBV7-6 and TRBJ2-7; a stretch of 13 junction bases matches TRBD2. The CDR3 reads CASSFGLAGDMNEQYF. The DNA sequence follows: TGTGCCAGCAGCTTCGGACTAGCGGGAGATATGAACGAGCAGTACTTC.